The clone carrying this T cell receptor (beta chain) was seen a handful of times. Its antigen is not known. This record comes from a study of beta chain features in type 1 diabetes. Overall study findings and caveats: Among type 1 diabetes patients, VDJ junctions had fewer insertions and more deletions. Among all four CD4+ subsets, Type 1 diabetes patients had TCRB CDR3s that were moderately but significantly shorter.

Per the germline V gene, CDR1 is SNHLY and CDR2 is FYNNEI. This CDR3 comprises 15 residues. The V end was cut by 3 bases, the J end by 5 bases, with 16 bases between. Of the isolated RNA, all was reverse transcribed, and so the sequenced material was expressed TCRB transcripts. TCRdb's copy holds only in-frame clones and misses some; the assay was immunoSEQ multiplex PCR. The sample includes 300,000 to 400,000 clones, roughly 8.8% of them seen just once. Sequenced sample: central memory CD4+ T cells from blood. The sequence was obtained from a man aged 25 to 40 with type 1 diabetes. This chain connects TRBV2 to TRBJ1-2; D is undetermined. The CDR3 DNA reads TGTGCCAGCAGTGAGAGCGTCGGACCAAAGTATGGCTACACCTTC. Protein: CASSESVGPKYGYTF.